The sequence of this TCR beta chain was determined in a study of cytomegalovirus exposure and HLA in healthy donors. Looking at the study overall: Earlier work reported approximately 110 million unique TCR beta sequences from 150 million to 200 million T cells. Whole-study findings and limits: HLA alleles showed associations with 15,000 to 20,000 TCR beta sequences in a later analysis, at a 0.05 false discovery rate. The classifier was said to identify cytomegalovirus status with high specificity and sensitivity. TCR beta V- and J-gene trimming was later associated with a missense DCLRE1C variant.

Primers: 60 Vbeta forward and 13 Jbeta reverse. Repertoires were generated with immunoSEQ multiplex PCR, while TCRdb's copy carries only in-frame clones and drops some. The table records roughly 190,000 clones, roughly four fifths of them present only once. As for this clone: Its specificity is not known.

Germline lookup yields CDR1 MNHEY and CDR2 SMNVEV (reference sequence). V shed 1 base and J shed 0 bases, with 10 bases lying between them. This CDR3 has 15 residues. The chain couples TRBV27 to TRBJ2-7; D is uncertain. The receptor was isolated from a man between 18 and 35 years old in good health and CMV-seronegative. Sample: PBMCs. The CDR3 DNA follows: TGTGCCAGCAGTTTATTCGGTAGGAGCTCCTACGAGCAGTACTTC. Translating it yields CASSLFGRSSYEQYF.